This TCR beta chain was found in a study of cytomegalovirus exposure and HLA in healthy donors. Use of 60 Vbeta and 13 Jbeta primers characterized the PCR. Profiled with immunoSEQ multiplex PCR; TCRdb holds only in-frame clones, not every one. Here the sample spans tens of thousands of clones, about 65% being singletons. From germline, CDR1 is GTSNPN and CDR2 SVGIG (reference sequence). V shed 3 bases and J shed 3 bases, with 12 bases lying between them. The CDR3 length is 14 residues. Study results and caveats: Rarity held for most TCR sequences, but there were some public TCRs that occurred in many donors. Roughly 170 TCR beta chains were listed as cytomegalovirus-associated. About 87% or about 30% of the time was how often most TCR beta V segments were productive, according to an earlier analysis. In a later analysis, V- and J-gene trimming of beta chains associated with a DCLRE1C missense variant, replicated independently.

On this clone itself: Its antigen is unknown.

This TCR was recovered from a man aged 45 to 65 in good health and CMV-seropositive. The chain is built from TRBV30 and TRBJ1-5; the D is unclear. The sequencing sample was made of PBMCs. CDR3 sequence: CAWRATAANQPQHF. The CDR3, as DNA: TGTGCCTGGAGAGCTACGGCGGCCAATCAGCCCCAGCATTTT.